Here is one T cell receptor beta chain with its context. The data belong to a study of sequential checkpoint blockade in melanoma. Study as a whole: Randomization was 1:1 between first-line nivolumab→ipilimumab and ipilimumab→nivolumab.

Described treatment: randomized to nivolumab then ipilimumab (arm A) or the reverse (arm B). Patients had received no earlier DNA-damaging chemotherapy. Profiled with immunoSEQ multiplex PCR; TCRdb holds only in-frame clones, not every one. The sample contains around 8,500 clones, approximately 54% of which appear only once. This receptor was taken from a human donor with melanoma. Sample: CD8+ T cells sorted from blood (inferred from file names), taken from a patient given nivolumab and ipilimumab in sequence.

This CDR3 reads CASSGDTYEQYF. The CDR3 DNA reads TGTGCCAGCAGCGGGGACACCTACGAGCAGTACTTC. This rearrangement joins TRBV7-8 to TRBJ2-7, with D possibly matching TRBD1 (6 bases). Trimming removed 5 bases from V and 2 bases from J, with 7 bases in between. The CDR3 contains 12 residues. Germline-derived CDR1 and CDR2 are SGHVS and FQNEAQ.